The source of this T cell receptor (beta chain) is a study of human T cells and chemical hapten exposure. Across the study: Patches that contained 0.01% DPC were applied to the upper back and read at 6 days. Across samples, TCR yields varied, mostly owing to small differences in pooled library volumes.

This clonotype has more than one count but fewer than ten. Its antigen is not identified. The CDR3 covers 12 residues. Germline loops: CDR1 SQVTM, CDR2 ANQGSEA. V lost 1 base to trimming and J lost 3 bases, with 3 bases between them. Study observations and caveats: Relative to controls, expanded TCRs formed significantly more large CDR3 similarity clusters.

The time point was: patch test 1, 2 weeks after DPC sensitization. This sample's treatment: therapeutic diphenylcyclopropenone sensitization with weekly scalp DPC. In TCRdb, the RACE reads were re-called with MiXCR into one record per CDR3 protein. The data hold some 180,000 distinct CDR3 sequences, with about 22% observed a single time. Sequencing used whole blood, obtained in connection with sensitization to the hapten diphenylcyclopropenone (DPC). The gene calls are TRBV29-1 and TRBJ2-2; D is undetermined. The sequence derives from a woman aged 45-60 years with alopecia areata. Some clones in this sample may be carry-over from other donors' samples. Here the CDR3 reads CSVEADTGELFF. CDR3 DNA sequence: TGCAGCGTTGAAGCAGACACCGGGGAGCTGTTTTTT.